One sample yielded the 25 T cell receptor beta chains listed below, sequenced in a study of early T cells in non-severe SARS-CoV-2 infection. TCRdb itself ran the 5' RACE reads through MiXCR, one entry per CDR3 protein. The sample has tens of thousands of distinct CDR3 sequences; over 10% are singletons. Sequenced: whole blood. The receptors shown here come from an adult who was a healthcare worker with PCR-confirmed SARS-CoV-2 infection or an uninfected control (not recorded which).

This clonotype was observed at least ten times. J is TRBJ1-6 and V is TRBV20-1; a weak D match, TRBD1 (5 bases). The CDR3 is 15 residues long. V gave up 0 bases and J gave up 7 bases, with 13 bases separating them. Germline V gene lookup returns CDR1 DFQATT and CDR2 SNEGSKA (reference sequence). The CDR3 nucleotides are TGCAGTGCTAGAGATTCGAGGGACCCCAATTCACCCCTCCACTTT. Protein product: CSARDSRDPNSPLHF.

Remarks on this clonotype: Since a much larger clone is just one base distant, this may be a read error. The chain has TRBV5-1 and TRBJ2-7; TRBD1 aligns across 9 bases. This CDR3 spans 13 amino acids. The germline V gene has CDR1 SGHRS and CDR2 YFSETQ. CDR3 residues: CASSLQGAHERYF. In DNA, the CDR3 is TGCGCCAGCAGCTTACAGGGGGCCCACGAGCGGTACTTC.

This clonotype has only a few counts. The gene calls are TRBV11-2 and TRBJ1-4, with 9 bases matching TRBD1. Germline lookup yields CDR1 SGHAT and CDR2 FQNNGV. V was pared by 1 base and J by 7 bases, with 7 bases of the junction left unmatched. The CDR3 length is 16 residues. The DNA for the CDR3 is TGTGCCAGCAGCTTAGCTCCGGGACAGGGCCCTGAAAAACTGTTTTTT. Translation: CASSLAPGQGPEKLFF.

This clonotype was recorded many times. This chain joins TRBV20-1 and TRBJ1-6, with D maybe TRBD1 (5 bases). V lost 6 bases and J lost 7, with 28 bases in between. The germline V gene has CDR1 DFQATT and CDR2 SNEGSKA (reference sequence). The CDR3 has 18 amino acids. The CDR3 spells CSAGGQQDNSKGNSPLHF. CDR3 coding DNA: TGCAGTGCCGGAGGGCAACAGGACAATAGTAAGGGCAATTCACCCCTCCACTTT.

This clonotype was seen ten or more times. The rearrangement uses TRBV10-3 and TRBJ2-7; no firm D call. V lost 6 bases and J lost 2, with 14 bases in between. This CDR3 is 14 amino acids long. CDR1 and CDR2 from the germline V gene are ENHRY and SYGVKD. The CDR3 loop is CAIRTGRTPYEQYF. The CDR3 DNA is TGTGCCATCAGGACGGGCAGAACCCCCTACGAGCAGTACTTC.

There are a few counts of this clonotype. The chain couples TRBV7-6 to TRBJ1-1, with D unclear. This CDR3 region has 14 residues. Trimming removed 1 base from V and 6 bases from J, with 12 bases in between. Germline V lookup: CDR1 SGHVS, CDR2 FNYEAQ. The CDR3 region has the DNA TGTGCCAGCAGCTTAGATGACGGCGGCGCTGAAGCTTTCTTT. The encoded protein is CASSLDDGGAEAFF.

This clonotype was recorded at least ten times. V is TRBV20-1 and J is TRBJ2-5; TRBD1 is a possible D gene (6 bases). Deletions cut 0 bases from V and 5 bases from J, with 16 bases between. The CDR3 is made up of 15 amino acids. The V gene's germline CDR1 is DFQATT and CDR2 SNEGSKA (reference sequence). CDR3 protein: CSARDRHSRGETQYF. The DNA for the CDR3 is TGCAGTGCTAGAGATCGCCATTCAAGGGGGGAGACCCAGTACTTC.

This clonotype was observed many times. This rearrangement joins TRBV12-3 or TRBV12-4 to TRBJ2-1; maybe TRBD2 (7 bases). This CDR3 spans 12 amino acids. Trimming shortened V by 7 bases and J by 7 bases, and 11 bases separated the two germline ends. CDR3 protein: CASTGGRNEQFF. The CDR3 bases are TGTGCCAGCACCGGGGGGCGAAATGAGCAGTTCTTC.

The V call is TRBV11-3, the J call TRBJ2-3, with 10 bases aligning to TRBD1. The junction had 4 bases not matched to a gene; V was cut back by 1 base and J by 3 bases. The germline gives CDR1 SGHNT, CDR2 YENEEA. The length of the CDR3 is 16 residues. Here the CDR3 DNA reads TGTGCCAGCAGCTTAGGGGGACAGGGGTGGACAGATACGCAGTATTTT. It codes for CASSLGGQGWTDTQYF.

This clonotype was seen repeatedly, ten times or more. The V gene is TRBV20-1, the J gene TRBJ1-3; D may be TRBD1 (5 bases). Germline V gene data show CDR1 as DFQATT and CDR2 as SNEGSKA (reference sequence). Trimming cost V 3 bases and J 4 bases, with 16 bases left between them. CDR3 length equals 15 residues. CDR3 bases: TGCAGTGCTAGGGATTCAGGGTCTGGGGGAAACACCATATATTTT. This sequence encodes CSARDSGSGGNTIYF.

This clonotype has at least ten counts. CDR3 nucleotides: TGCAGTGCTCAAACTGAGAACTATGGCTACACCTTC. It encodes CSAQTENYGYTF. The rearrangement links TRBV20-1 to TRBJ1-2; D is unresolved. V was trimmed by 5 bases and J by 2 bases, leaving 9 bases between them. Germline CDR1 is DFQATT and CDR2 is SNEGSKA (reference sequence). The CDR3 has 12 amino acids.

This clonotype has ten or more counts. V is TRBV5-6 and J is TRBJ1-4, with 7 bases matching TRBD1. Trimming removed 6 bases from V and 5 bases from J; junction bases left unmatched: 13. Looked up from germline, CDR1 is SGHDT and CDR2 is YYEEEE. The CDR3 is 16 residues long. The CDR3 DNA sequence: TGTGCCAGCACCGCCCGCCGGGACAGCAAAAATGAAAAACTGTTTTTT. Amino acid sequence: CASTARRDSKNEKLFF.

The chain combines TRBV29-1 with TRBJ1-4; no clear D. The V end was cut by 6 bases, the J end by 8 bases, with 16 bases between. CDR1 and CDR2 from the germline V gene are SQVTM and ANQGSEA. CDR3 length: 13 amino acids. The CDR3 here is CSVTSQVGEKLFF. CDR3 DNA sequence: TGCAGCGTGACCTCTCAGGTGGGAGAAAAACTGTTTTTT. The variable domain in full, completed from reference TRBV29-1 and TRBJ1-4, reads SAVISQKPSRDICQRGTSLTIQCQVDSQVTMMFWYRQQPGQSLTLIATANQGSEATYESGFVIDKFPISRPNLTFSTLTVSNMSPEDSSIYLCSVTSQVGEKLFFGSGTQLSVL.

CDR3 coding DNA: TGCGCCAGCAGCTTAGGGACTAGCGGAACAGATACGCAGTATTTT. It is translated as CASSLGTSGTDTQYF. The chain links TRBV5-1 to TRBJ2-3; 11 bases are a match to TRBD2. The V gene end was trimmed by 2 bases and the J gene end by 3 bases; junction bases not matched to a gene: 2. CDR1 SGHRS and CDR2 YFSETQ come from the germline V gene. CDR3 length equals 15 residues.

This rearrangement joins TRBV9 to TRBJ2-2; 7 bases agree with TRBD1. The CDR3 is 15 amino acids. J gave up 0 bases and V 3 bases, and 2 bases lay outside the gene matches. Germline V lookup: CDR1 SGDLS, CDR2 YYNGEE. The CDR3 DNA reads TGTGCCAGCAGCGAGGGGACAGCGAACACCGGGGAGCTGTTTTTT. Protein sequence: CASSEGTANTGELFF.

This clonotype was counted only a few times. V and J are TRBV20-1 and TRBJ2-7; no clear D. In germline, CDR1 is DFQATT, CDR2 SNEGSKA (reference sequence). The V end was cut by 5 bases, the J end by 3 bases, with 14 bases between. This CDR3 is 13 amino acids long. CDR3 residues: CSARTVGGYEQYF. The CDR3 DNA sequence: TGCAGTGCTCGGACGGTGGGCGGCTACGAGCAGTACTTC.

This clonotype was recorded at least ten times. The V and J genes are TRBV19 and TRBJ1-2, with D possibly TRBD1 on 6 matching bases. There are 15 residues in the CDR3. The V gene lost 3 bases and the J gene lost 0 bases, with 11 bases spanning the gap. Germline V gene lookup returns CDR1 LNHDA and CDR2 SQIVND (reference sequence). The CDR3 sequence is CASSIGRGANYGYTF. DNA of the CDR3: TGTGCCAGTAGTATCGGCAGGGGAGCTAACTATGGCTACACCTTC. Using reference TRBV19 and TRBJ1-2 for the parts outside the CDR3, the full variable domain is DGGITQSPKYLFRKEGQNVTLSCEQNLNHDAMYWYRQDPGQGLRLIYYSQIVNDFQKGDIAEGYSVSREKKESFPLTVTSAQKNPTAFYLCASSIGRGANYGYTFGSGTRLTVV.

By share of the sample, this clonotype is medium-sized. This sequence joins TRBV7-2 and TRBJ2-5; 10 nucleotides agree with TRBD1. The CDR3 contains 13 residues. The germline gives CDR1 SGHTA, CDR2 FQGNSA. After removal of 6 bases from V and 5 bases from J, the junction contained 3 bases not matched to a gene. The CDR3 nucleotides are TGTGCCAGCAGGCGGACAGGGGGGGAGACCCAGTACTTC. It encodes CASRRTGGETQYF.

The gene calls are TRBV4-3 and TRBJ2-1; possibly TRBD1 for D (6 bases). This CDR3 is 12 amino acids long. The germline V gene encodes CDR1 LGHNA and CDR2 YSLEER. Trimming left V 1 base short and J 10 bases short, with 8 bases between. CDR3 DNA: TGCGCCAGCAGCCAAGTTGGGACAGAGCAGTTCTTC. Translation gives CASSQVGTEQFF.

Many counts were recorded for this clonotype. The CDR3 reads CASSYSINRARTGELFF. As DNA, the CDR3 is TGTGCCAGCAGTTACTCGATCAACAGGGCTCGCACCGGGGAGCTGTTTTTT. This sequence joins TRBV6-5 and TRBJ2-2; D is possibly TRBD1 (6 bases). The CDR3 totals 17 residues. The V and J ends lost 0 bases and 4 bases respectively, with 15 bases between them. The V gene's germline CDR1 is MNHEY and CDR2 SVGAGI.

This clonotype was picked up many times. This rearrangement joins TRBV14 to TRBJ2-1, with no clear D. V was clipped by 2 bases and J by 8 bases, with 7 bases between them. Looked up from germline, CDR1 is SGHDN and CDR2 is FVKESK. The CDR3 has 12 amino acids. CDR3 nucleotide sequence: TGTGCCAGCAGCCAATTCCGGGATGAGCAGTTCTTC. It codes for CASSQFRDEQFF. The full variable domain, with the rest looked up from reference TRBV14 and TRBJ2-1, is EAGVTQFPSHSVIEKGQTVTLRCDPISGHDNLYWYRRVMGKEIKFLLHFVKESKQDESGMPNNRFLAERTGGTYSTLKVQPAELEDSGVYFCASSQFRDEQFFGPGTRLTVL.

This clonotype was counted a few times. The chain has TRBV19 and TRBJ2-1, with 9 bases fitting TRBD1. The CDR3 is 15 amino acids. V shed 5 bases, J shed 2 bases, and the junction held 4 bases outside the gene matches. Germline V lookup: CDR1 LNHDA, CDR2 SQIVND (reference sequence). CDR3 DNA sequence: TGTGCCAGTAGTTCCGGGACAGGGCCCTACAATGAGCAGTTCTTC. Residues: CASSSGTGPYNEQFF.

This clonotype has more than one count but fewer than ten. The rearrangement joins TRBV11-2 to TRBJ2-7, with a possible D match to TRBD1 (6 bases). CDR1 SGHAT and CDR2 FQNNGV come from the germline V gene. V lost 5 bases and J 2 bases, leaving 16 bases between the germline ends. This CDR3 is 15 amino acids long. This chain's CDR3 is CASSPTGRGTYEQYF. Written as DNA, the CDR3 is TGTGCCAGCAGCCCCACAGGGAGAGGGACCTACGAGCAGTACTTC.

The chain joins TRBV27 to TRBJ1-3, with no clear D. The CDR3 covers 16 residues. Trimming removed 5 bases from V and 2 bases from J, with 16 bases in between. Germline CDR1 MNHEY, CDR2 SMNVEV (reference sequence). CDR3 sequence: CASSRRAISAGNTIYF. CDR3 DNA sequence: TGTGCCAGCAGTCGAAGGGCGATCTCTGCTGGAAACACCATATATTTT.

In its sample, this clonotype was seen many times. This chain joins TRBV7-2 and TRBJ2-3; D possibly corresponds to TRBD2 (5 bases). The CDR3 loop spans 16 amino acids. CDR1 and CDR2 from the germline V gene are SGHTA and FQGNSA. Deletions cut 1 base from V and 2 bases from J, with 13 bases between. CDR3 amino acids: CASSLVQEAPTDTQYF. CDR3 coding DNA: TGTGCCAGCAGCTTAGTTCAGGAGGCCCCCACAGATACGCAGTATTTT. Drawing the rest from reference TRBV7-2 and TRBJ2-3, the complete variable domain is GAGVSQSPSNKVTEKGKDVELRCDPISGHTALYWYRQSLGQGLEFLIYFQGNSAPDKSGLPSDRFSAERTGGSVSTLTIQRTQQEDSAVYLCASSLVQEAPTDTQYFGPGTRLTVL.